Listed below are T cell receptor beta chains from one sample, sequenced in a study of blood T cell repertoires in COVID-19. Sequencing was performed with immunoSEQ multiplex PCR; in TCRdb, only in-frame clones are kept and a portion is missing. The table lists fewer than 35,000 clones, roughly 90% of them singletons. Sample: peripheral blood. Source of these receptors: a man over 45 with active or convalescent COVID-19. Both conserved end residues are part of each CDR3. D genes are given only for firm matches. Size is omitted from some rows. Given values are once, few, many or a class for expanded clones.

cdr3_aa cdr3_nt v_call clone_size j_call d_call
CASRSGSLSYNEQFF TGTGCCAGCCGCAGCGGGAGCCTCTCCTACAATGAGCAGTTCTTC TRBV16 NA TRBJ2-1 TRBD2
CASSPGRGPGETQYF TGTGCCAGCAGCCCAGGAAGGGGGCCTGGGGAGACCCAGTACTTC TRBV11-3 NA TRBJ2-5 TRBD1
CASSFRGNIQYF TGTGCCAGCAGTTTTAGGGGAAACATTCAGTACTTC TRBV28 NA TRBJ2-4 NA
CASSFRGPSYEQYF TGTGCCAGCAGTTTCCGGGGTCCATCCTACGAGCAGTACTTC TRBV28 NA TRBJ2-7 NA
CSARRGQPQHF TGCAGTGCTAGAAGGGGTCAGCCCCAGCATTTT TRBV20-1 NA TRBJ1-5 NA
CASSPGLAGGSSYEQYF TGTGCCAGCTCACCCGGACTAGCGGGAGGGAGCTCCTACGAGCAGTACTTC TRBV18 NA TRBJ2-7 TRBD2
CATRQGPGTEAFF TGTGCCACCAGACAGGGGCCGGGCACTGAAGCTTTCTTT TRBV24-1 NA TRBJ1-1 TRBD1
CATTQELAKNIQYF TGTGCCACCACACAGGAGCTAGCCAAAAACATTCAGTACTTC TRBV15 NA TRBJ2-4 NA
CAIRLVSTGELFF TGTGCCATCAGACTAGTGTCCACCGGGGAGCTGTTTTTT TRBV10-3 NA TRBJ2-2 NA
CASSLQLHSYEQYF TGTGCCAGCAGTTTACAACTGCACTCCTACGAGCAGTACTTC TRBV27 NA TRBJ2-7 NA
CASSQDLGQRQFF TGCGCCAGCAGCCAAGATCTCGGACAACGTCAGTTCTTC TRBV4-3 NA TRBJ2-1 NA
CASSESSDRVGNQPQHF TGCGCCAGCAGTGAGAGCTCCGACAGGGTAGGCAATCAGCCCCAGCATTTT TRBV10-1 NA TRBJ1-5 TRBD1
CASSQDPGGNTIYF TGCGCCAGCAGCCAAGATCCAGGTGGAAACACCATATATTTT TRBV4-3 medium-sized TRBJ1-3 NA
CASSSLQGKQYF TGTGCCAGCAGTTCCCTACAGGGGAAGCAGTACTTC TRBV6-5 NA TRBJ2-7 TRBD1
CASSNPLAGVHNEQFF TGTGCCAGCAGCAACCCTCTAGCGGGAGTACACAATGAGCAGTTCTTC TRBV7-6 NA TRBJ2-1 TRBD2
CASRYGTSGPQETQYF TGTGCCAGCAGATACGGGACTAGCGGGCCCCAAGAGACCCAGTACTTC TRBV28 once TRBJ2-5 TRBD2
CASSLAVRLDNEQFF TGTGCCAGCAGCTTAGCCGTCAGATTGGACAATGAGCAGTTCTTC TRBV7-9 NA TRBJ2-1 NA
CASSLLGAQPQHF TGCGCCAGCAGCTTGTTGGGGGCTCAGCCCCAGCATTTT TRBV5-1 NA TRBJ1-5 NA
CASRQGGSGNQPQHF TGTGCCAGCAGACAAGGGGGATCTGGCAATCAGCCCCAGCATTTT TRBV2 NA TRBJ1-5 NA
CASSLPGQGPPSGGYTF TGTGCCAGCAGTTTGCCGGGACAGGGGCCTCCTTCGGGTGGCTACACCTTC TRBV28 NA TRBJ1-2 TRBD1
CASSFSRPEGYEQYF TGTGCCAGCAGCTTTTCCAGGCCCGAAGGCTACGAGCAGTACTTC TRBV11-2 NA TRBJ2-7 NA
CATSESGRRNEQFF TGTGCCACCAGTGAGAGCGGGAGGAGGAATGAGCAGTTCTTC TRBV24-1 once TRBJ2-1 TRBD2
CASSSTSGSYNEQFF TGTGCCAGCAGCTCGACTAGCGGGAGTTACAATGAGCAGTTCTTC TRBV7-3 NA TRBJ2-1 TRBD2
CASSLVEPVNTEAFF TGCGCCAGCAGCTTGGTCGAGCCGGTGAACACTGAAGCTTTCTTT TRBV5-1 NA TRBJ1-1 NA
CASSEGGGWGRGETQYF TGTGCCAGCAGTGAGGGAGGAGGATGGGGCCGAGGGGAGACCCAGTACTTC TRBV2 NA TRBJ2-5 NA
CASSEPTGTGGFFQETQYF TGCGCCAGCAGCGAACCTACCGGGACAGGGGGCTTCTTCCAAGAGACCCAGTACTTC TRBV5-1 few TRBJ2-5 TRBD1
CASSFAGTETSGANVLTF TGCGCCAGCAGCTTCGCCGGGACAGAGACCTCTGGGGCCAACGTCCTGACTTTC TRBV5-1 NA TRBJ2-6 TRBD1
CASSQAGVWEQYF TGTGCCAGCAGCCAGGCGGGGGTTTGGGAGCAGTACTTC TRBV7-2 NA TRBJ2-7 TRBD2
CASSLRQVEDGYTF TGCGCCAGCAGCTTGCGTCAGGTGGAGGATGGCTACACCTTC TRBV5-1 NA TRBJ1-2 NA
CASSPGTSGRVAEQYF TGCGCCAGCAGCCCGGGGACTAGCGGGAGGGTGGCCGAGCAGTACTTC TRBV5-1 once TRBJ2-7 TRBD2
CASSKEESTGGTNTGELFF TGTGCCAGCAGCAAAGAGGAGAGCACAGGGGGAACGAACACCGGGGAGCTGTTTTTT TRBV21-1 medium-sized TRBJ2-2 NA
CASIPDRENTGELFF TGTGCCAGCATCCCAGACAGAGAGAACACCGGGGAGCTGTTTTTT TRBV5-5 NA TRBJ2-2 NA
CASSLEGLAVNTGELFF TGCGCCAGCAGCCTCGAGGGACTAGCGGTGAACACCGGGGAGCTGTTTTTT TRBV4-3 NA TRBJ2-2 TRBD2
CASGVAGSYEQYF TGTGCCAGCGGAGTAGCGGGTTCCTACGAGCAGTACTTC TRBV27 NA TRBJ2-7 TRBD2
CASSFGGALSTDTQYF TGTGCCAGCAGTTTCGGGGGGGCGCTGAGCACAGATACGCAGTATTTT TRBV28 NA TRBJ2-3 TRBD2
CASRSRQVGAKNIQYF TGTGCCAGCAGATCTCGACAGGTCGGGGCCAAAAACATTCAGTACTTC TRBV28 few TRBJ2-4 NA
CASSLAGTGAGYEQYF TGCGCCAGCAGCTTGGCCGGGACAGGGGCTGGCTACGAGCAGTACTTC TRBV5-1 NA TRBJ2-7 TRBD1
CASSSQGYEQYF TGTGCCAGCAGTTCTCAGGGGTACGAGCAGTACTTC TRBV7-9 NA TRBJ2-7 NA
CASTDTTSGYTGELFF TGTGCCAGCACCGACACCACTAGCGGTTACACCGGGGAGCTGTTTTTT TRBV6-6 NA TRBJ2-2 TRBD2
CASSWGDRTNTEAFF TGCGCCAGCAGCTGGGGGGACAGGACGAACACTGAAGCTTTCTTT TRBV5-1 NA TRBJ1-1 TRBD1
CASSQGSAGNTEAFF TGCGCCAGCAGCCAAGGAAGTGCAGGGAACACTGAAGCTTTCTTT TRBV4-1 NA TRBJ1-1 NA
CASSQDVAGGFYNEQFF TGCGCCAGCAGCCAAGATGTAGCGGGAGGGTTTTACAATGAGCAGTTCTTC TRBV4-3 NA TRBJ2-1 TRBD2
CASSSGGGQETQYF TGCGCCAGCAGCTCCGGGGGGGGCCAAGAGACCCAGTACTTC TRBV5-1 NA TRBJ2-5 TRBD2
CASSPTRDRGNEQYF TGTGCCAGCTCACCAACCCGGGACAGAGGAAACGAGCAGTACTTC TRBV18 NA TRBJ2-7 TRBD1
CASSPPPQGAGRGKETQYF TGTGCCAGCAGTCCCCCCCCGCAGGGGGCCGGGCGGGGCAAGGAGACCCAGTACTTC TRBV28 NA TRBJ2-5 TRBD1
CASSEASTGELFF TGTGCCAGCAGTGAAGCCTCCACCGGGGAGCTGTTTTTT TRBV2 few TRBJ2-2 NA
CASSSARTRRETQYF TGCGCCAGCAGCTCCGCTCGGACTAGAAGGGAGACCCAGTACTTC TRBV5-1 NA TRBJ2-5 TRBD2
CASGEGPVETQYF TGTGCCAGCGGGGAGGGGCCTGTGGAGACCCAGTACTTC TRBV7-3 NA TRBJ2-5 TRBD2
CASSLGTGNYGYTF TGCGCCAGCAGCTTGGGGACAGGGAACTATGGCTACACCTTC TRBV5-1 once TRBJ1-2 TRBD1
CATSRGQGPAFF TGTGCCACCAGCAGAGGACAGGGTCCAGCTTTCTTT TRBV15 NA TRBJ1-1 TRBD1